This record concerns one T cell receptor (beta chain) sequence. Study processing details: By means of reference gene primer amplification, nucleated cell counts were estimated. TCRdb's table, derived via immunoSEQ multiplex PCR, lists solely in-frame clones and lacks some. That table furnishes V, J and clone size, whereas the DNA furnished D and trimming. The repertoire holds 350,000 to 450,000 clones, with 75% to 90% as singletons. The germline V gene encodes CDR1 LNHDA and CDR2 SQIVND (reference sequence). Between the trimmed V and J ends, which lost 5 bases and 1 base, there was a span of 14 bases. This CDR3 has 15 amino acids. The sample is drawn from a study of blood T cell repertoires in COVID-19. On the study more broadly: Sites across the United States, Italy and Spain contributed samples from acute and convalescent COVID-19.

The receptor was derived from a woman aged 55-70 years with COVID-19, enrolled during active disease. Sequencing was carried out using peripheral blood. This rearrangement joins TRBV19 to TRBJ1-1, with D uncertain. The CDR3 sequence is CASSGGEEGNTEAFF. The CDR3 region has the DNA TGTGCCAGTAGTGGCGGGGAGGAGGGGAACACTGAAGCTTTCTTT.